The rows below give T cell receptor beta chains drawn from one sample of a study of technical replicates of blood from four donors. Assay: immunoSEQ multiplex PCR; the TCRdb copy retains only in-frame clones and omits some. The data show 55,000 to 75,000 clones, approximately 92% seen once. Sequencing input: T cells isolated from PBMCs. These receptors were taken from a human donor in good health. Each CDR3 is given with its conserved first and last residue. D genes are given only for firm matches. Where a row states a size, it is once, few, many or the class of an expanded clone; other rows omit it.

j_call v_call clone_size d_call cdr3_aa cdr3_nt
TRBJ2-6 TRBV5-4 - - CASSLEVGPGANVLTF TGTGCCAGCAGCTTGGAGGTGGGGCCTGGGGCCAACGTCCTGACTTTC
TRBJ1-1 TRBV6-6 once TRBD1 CASSDRGLVEAFF TGTGCCAGCAGTGACAGGGGGCTCGTTGAAGCTTTCTTT
TRBJ2-1 TRBV29-1 - - CSVEALQVPPSSYNEQFF TGCAGCGTTGAGGCCTTACAGGTTCCACCTAGCTCCTACAATGAGCAGTTCTTC
TRBJ2-5 TRBV6-6 - - CASSRQETQYF TGTGCCAGCAGCCGCCAAGAGACCCAGTACTTC
TRBJ1-1 TRBV7-2 - - CASSPISGAKGAEAFF TGTGCCAGCAGCCCAATAAGTGGGGCAAAGGGCGCTGAAGCTTTCTTT
TRBJ2-7 TRBV6-5 - TRBD1 CASSLDRDRENEQYF TGTGCCAGCAGTTTAGACCGGGACAGGGAGAACGAGCAGTACTTC
TRBJ2-3 TRBV10-3 - TRBD1 CAVGQGDRGADTQYF TGTGCCGTAGGCCAAGGGGACAGGGGGGCAGATACGCAGTATTTT
TRBJ1-2 TRBV2 - - CASSEGGFGTF TGTGCCAGCAGTGAAGGAGGGTTTGGCACCTTC
TRBJ2-7 TRBV28 - TRBD1 CASSLGTGGFKSYEQYF TGTGCCAGCAGTTTGGGGACAGGGGGCTTCAAGTCCTACGAGCAGTACTTC
TRBJ1-2 TRBV4-1 - - CASSQGLRDTRYGYTF TGCGCCAGCAGCCAAGGACTCCGGGACACCCGCTATGGCTACACCTTC
TRBJ2-7 TRBV25-1 - TRBD1 CASSAGTGFGEQYF TGTGCCAGCTCAGCCGGGACAGGGTTTGGGGAGCAGTACTTC
TRBJ1-4 TRBV28 - - CASSPPGMGEEKLFF TGTGCCAGCAGTCCCCCGGGGATGGGAGAAGAAAAACTGTTTTTT
TRBJ1-2 TRBV19 few TRBD1 CASSTTGDYYGYTF TGTGCCAGTAGTACCACAGGGGACTACTATGGCTACACCTTC
TRBJ2-2 TRBV30 once - CAWTRVETGELFF TGTGCCTGGACCAGGGTGGAGACCGGGGAGCTGTTTTTT